This T cell receptor beta chain emerged from a study of T cells after yellow fever vaccination. Study-level information: SMART-Seq v4 Ultra Low Input handled preparation of low-cell-number fractions. Findings of the study overall: A secondary response was less intense yet reached its peak sooner, at day 5 versus 15. Contamination of FACS-sorted repertoires by abundant clonotypes from the bulk population could occur. Clones from primary vaccination mostly reappeared after the booster (over 95% CD4, roughly 87% CD8).

In the case of this clonotype: Its antigen remains unidentified.

Germline V lookup: CDR1 SEHNR, CDR2 FQNEAQ (reference sequence). V was clipped by 5 bases and J by 0 bases, with 13 bases between them. This CDR3 contains 16 residues. TCRdb reanalysed the 5' RACE reads using MiXCR and keeps one entry per CDR3 protein. The sample has 120,000 or so distinct CDR3 sequences, 13% to 15% seen once. The receptor was derived from a man aged 18 to 35 who received the YFV17D yellow fever vaccine. J is TRBJ2-2 and V is TRBV7-9, with D perhaps matching TRBD1 (5 bases). This specimen consisted of CD8+ T cells sorted from PBMCs, obtained 5 days after the yellow fever booster vaccination. For the CDR3, the DNA is TGTGCCAGCAGCCGGTGGGGCCCCGCGAACACCGGGGAGCTGTTTTTT. It specifies CASSRWGPANTGELFF. The full variable domain, completed using reference TRBV7-9 and TRBJ2-2, is DTGVSQNPRHKITKRGQNVTFRCDPISEHNRLYWYRQTLGQGPEFLTYFQNEAQLEKSRLLSDRFSAERPKGSFSTLEIQRTEQGDSAMYLCASSRWGPANTGELFFGEGSRLTVL.